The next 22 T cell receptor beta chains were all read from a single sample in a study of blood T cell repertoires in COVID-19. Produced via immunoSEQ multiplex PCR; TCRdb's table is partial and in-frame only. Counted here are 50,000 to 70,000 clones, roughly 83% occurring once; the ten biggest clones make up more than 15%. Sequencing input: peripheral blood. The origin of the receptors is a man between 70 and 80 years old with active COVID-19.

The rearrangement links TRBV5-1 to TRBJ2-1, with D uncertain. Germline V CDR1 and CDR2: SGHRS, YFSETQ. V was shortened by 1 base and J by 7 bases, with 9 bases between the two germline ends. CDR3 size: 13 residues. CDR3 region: CASSLLHRNEQFF. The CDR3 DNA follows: TGCGCCAGCAGCTTGCTCCACCGGAATGAGCAGTTCTTC.

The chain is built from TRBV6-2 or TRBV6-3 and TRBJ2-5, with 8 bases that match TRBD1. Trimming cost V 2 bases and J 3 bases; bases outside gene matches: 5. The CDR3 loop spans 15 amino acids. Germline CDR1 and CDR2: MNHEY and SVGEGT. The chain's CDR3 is CASSYRGTGEETQYF. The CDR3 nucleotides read TGTGCCAGCAGTTACCGAGGGACAGGAGAAGAGACCCAGTACTTC.

The CDR3 is CASSGSSGVGEKLFF. The CDR3 nucleotides are TGTGCCAGCAGTGGGAGTTCCGGGGTAGGTGAAAAACTGTTTTTT. The V and J genes are TRBV28 and TRBJ1-4; D is uncertain. Germline-derived CDR1 and CDR2 are MDHEN and SYDVKM. V lost 5 bases to trimming and J lost 7 bases, with 17 bases between them. CDR3 length: 15 amino acids.

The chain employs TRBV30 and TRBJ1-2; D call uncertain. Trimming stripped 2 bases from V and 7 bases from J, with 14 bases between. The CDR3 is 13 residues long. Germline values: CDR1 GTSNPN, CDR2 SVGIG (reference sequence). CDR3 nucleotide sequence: TGTGCCTGGAGTCGAAGGGAGGAGGGTGGCTACACCTTC. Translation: CAWSRREEGGYTF.

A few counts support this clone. This chain's CDR3 is CASSHTGDNTDTQYF. CDR3 DNA: TGTGCCAGCAGTCACACAGGAGACAACACAGATACGCAGTATTTT. The chain employs TRBV3-1 (or the pseudogene TRBV3-2) and TRBJ2-3, with D tentatively TRBD1 (5 bases). The CDR3 extends over 15 amino acids. Trimming pared 6 bases from V and 2 bases from J, leaving 15 bases between. Germline V gives CDR1 LGHDT, CDR2 YNNKEL (reference sequence).

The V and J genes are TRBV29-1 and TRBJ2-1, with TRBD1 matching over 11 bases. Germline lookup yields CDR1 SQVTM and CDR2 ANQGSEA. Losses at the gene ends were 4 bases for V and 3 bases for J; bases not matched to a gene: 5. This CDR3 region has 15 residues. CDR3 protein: CSVVSGTGGYNEQFF. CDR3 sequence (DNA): TGCAGCGTTGTAAGCGGGACAGGGGGCTACAATGAGCAGTTCTTC.

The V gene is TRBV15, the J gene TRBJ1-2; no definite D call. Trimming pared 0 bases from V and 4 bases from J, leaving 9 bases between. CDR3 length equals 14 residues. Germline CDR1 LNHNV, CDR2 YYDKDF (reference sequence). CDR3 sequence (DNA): TGTGCCACCAGCAGAGATGTACAGTCCTATGGCTACACCTTC. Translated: CATSRDVQSYGYTF.

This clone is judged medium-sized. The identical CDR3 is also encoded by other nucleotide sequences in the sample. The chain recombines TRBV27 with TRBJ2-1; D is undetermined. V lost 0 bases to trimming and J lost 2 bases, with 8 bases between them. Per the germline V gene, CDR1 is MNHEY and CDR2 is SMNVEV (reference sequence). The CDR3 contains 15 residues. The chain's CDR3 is CASSLSRDTYNEQFF. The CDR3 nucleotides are TGTGCCAGCAGTTTATCCCGTGACACCTACAATGAGCAGTTCTTC.

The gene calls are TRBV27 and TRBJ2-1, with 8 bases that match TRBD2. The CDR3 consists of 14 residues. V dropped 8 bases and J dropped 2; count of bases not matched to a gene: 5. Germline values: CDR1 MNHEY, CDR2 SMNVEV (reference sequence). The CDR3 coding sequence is TGTGCCAGCCGGACGGGACTAGCCTACAATGAGCAGTTCTTC. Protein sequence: CASRTGLAYNEQFF.

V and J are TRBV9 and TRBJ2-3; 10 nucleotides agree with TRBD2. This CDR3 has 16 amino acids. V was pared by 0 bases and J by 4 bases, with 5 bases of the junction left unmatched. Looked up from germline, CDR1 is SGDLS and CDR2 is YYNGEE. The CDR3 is CASSVGPSGSADTQYF. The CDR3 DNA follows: TGTGCCAGCAGCGTAGGGCCTAGCGGGAGCGCAGATACGCAGTATTTT.

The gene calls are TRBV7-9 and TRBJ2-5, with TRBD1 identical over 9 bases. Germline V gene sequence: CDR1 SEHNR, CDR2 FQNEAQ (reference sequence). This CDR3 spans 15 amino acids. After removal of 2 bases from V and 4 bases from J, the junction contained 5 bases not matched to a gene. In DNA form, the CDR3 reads TGTGCCAGCAGCTTAACGACAGGGGGATTAGAGACCCAGTACTTC. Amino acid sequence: CASSLTTGGLETQYF.

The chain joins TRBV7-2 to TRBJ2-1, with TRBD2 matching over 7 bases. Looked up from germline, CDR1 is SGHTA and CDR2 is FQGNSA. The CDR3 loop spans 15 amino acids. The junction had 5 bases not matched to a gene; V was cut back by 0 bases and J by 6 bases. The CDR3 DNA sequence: TGTGCCAGCAGCTTAGCAAGCGGGGTTGTCAATGAGCAGTTCTTC. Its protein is CASSLASGVVNEQFF.

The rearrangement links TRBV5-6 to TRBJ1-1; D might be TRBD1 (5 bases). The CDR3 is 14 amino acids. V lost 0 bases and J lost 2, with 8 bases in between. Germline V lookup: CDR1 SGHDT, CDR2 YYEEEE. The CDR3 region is CASSLGRGNTEAFF. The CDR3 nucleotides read TGTGCCAGCAGCTTGGGGAGGGGTAACACTGAAGCTTTCTTT. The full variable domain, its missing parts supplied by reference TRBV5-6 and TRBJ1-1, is DAGVTQSPTHLIKTRGQQVTLRCSPKSGHDTVSWYQQALGQGPQFIFQYYEEEERQRGNFPDRFSGHQFPNYSSELNVNALLLGDSALYLCASSLGRGNTEAFFGQGTRLTVV.

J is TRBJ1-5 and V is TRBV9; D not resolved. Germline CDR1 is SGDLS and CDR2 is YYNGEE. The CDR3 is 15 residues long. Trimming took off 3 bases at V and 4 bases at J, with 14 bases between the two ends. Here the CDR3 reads CASSATRARNQPQHF. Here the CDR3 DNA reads TGTGCCAGCAGCGCGACAAGAGCAAGAAATCAGCCCCAGCATTTT.

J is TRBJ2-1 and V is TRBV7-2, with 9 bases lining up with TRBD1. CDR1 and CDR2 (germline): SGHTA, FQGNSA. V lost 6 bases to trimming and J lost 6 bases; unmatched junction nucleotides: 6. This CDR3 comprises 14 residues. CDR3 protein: CASRPRDRANEQFF. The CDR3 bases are TGTGCCAGCAGGCCACGGGACAGGGCCAATGAGCAGTTCTTC.

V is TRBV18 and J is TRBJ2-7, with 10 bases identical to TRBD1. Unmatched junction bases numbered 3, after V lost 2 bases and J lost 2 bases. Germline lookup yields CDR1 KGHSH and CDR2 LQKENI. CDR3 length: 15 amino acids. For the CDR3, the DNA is TGTGCCAGCTCACCAGGGACAGGGGTCACCTACGAGCAGTACTTC. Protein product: CASSPGTGVTYEQYF.

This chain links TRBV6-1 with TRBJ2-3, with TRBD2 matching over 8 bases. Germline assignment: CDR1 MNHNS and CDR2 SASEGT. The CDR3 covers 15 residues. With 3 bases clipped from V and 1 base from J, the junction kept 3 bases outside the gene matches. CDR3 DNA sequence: TGTGCCAGCAGTGAGCTGACTAGCGGCACAGATACGCAGTATTTT. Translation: CASSELTSGTDTQYF.

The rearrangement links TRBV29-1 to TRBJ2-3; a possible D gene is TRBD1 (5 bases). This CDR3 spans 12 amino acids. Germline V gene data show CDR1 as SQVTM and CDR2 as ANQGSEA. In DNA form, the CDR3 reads TGCGGGGCCACCCCCAGCACAGATACGCAGTATTTT. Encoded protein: CGATPSTDTQYF.

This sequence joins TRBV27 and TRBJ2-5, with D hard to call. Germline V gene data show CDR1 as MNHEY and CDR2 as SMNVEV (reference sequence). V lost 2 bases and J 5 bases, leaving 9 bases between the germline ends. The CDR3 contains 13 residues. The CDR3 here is CASSLTVRETQYF. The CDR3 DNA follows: TGTGCCAGCAGTTTAACAGTCCGGGAGACCCAGTACTTC.

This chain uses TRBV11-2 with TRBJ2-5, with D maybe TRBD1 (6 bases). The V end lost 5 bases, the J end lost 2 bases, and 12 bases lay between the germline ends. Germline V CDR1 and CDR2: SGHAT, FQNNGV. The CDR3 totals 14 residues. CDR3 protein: CASSQDSPQETQYF. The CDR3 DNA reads TGTGCCAGCAGCCAGGACAGCCCACAAGAGACCCAGTACTTC.

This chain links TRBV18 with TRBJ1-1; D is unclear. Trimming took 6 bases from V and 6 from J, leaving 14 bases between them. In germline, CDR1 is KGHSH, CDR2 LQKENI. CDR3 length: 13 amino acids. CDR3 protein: CASSFAAASEAFF. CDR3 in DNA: TGTGCCAGCTCCTTTGCGGCGGCCTCTGAAGCTTTCTTT.

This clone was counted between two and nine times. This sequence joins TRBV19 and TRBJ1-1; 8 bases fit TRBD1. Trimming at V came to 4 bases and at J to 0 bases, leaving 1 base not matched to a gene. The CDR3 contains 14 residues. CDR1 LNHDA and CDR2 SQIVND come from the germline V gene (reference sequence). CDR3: CASSRQGMNTEAFF. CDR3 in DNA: TGTGCCAGTAGTAGACAGGGGATGAACACTGAAGCTTTCTTT.